This entry lists 13 T cell receptor beta chains sequenced from one sample in a study of T-cell memory formation after mild COVID-19. TCRdb re-analysed the 5' RACE reads in MiXCR, keeping a single row per CDR3 protein. The sample has more than 75,000 distinct CDR3 sequences; approximately 13% are singletons. The sequencing sample was made of PBMCs or a T cell subset sorted from them (not recorded which). The receptors shown here come from an adult woman who had mild COVID-19 (a few samples of this study predate the infection). Cell type and time point are not known.

This chain uses TRBV5-1 with TRBJ1-1, with a tentative D call TRBD1 (6 bases). This CDR3 contains 14 residues. Per the germline V gene, CDR1 is SGHRS and CDR2 is YFSETQ. Trimming cost V 0 bases and J 5 bases, with 11 bases left between them. CDR3: CASSLDRVGTEAFF. CDR3 nucleotide sequence: TGCGCCAGCAGCTTGGACAGGGTCGGGACTGAAGCTTTCTTT.

This clonotype showed up just a few times. V usage is TRBV20-1 and J usage is TRBJ1-2; D is unresolved. Germline CDR1 and CDR2: DFQATT and SNEGSKA (reference sequence). The CDR3 is 11 amino acids. The V and J ends lost 0 bases and 8 bases respectively, with 7 bases between them. CDR3 DNA sequence: TGCAGTGCTAGAGATTTAACGGGCTACACCTTC. Translating it yields CSARDLTGYTF.

The chain uses TRBV5-1 and TRBJ2-1, with 16 nucleotides matching TRBD2. In germline, CDR1 is SGHRS, CDR2 YFSETQ. Trimming at V came to 4 bases and at J to 3 bases, leaving 4 bases not matched to a gene. CDR3 length: 17 residues. Here the CDR3 reads CASSAGTSGRVYNEQFF. In DNA, the CDR3 is TGCGCCAGCAGCGCAGGGACTAGCGGGAGGGTCTACAATGAGCAGTTCTTC.

This clonotype showed up just a few times. The chain couples TRBV15 to TRBJ2-1; no clear D gene. Germline assignment: CDR1 LNHNV and CDR2 YYDKDF (reference sequence). The CDR3 is 14 amino acids. Trimming took 0 bases from V and 9 from J, leaving 12 bases between them. The CDR3 DNA is TGTGCCACCAGCAGAGAGGGTAGAAACGGTGAGCAGTTCTTC. It is translated as CATSREGRNGEQFF.

This clonotype has more than one count but fewer than ten. This chain links TRBV7-9 with TRBJ1-3; no firm D call. The V gene's germline CDR1 is SEHNR and CDR2 FQNEAQ (reference sequence). V gave up 3 bases and J gave up 0 bases, with 9 bases separating them. This CDR3 is 15 amino acids long. The CDR3 DNA reads TGTGCCAGCAGCTTTTTTGCTTTCTCTGGAAACACCATATATTTT. Amino acids: CASSFFAFSGNTIYF.

This clonotype has a handful of counts. The chain recombines TRBV7-9 with TRBJ2-1; 13 bases match TRBD2. The V segment lost 6 bases and the J segment 8 bases; nucleotides outside the gene matches: 7. Germline CDR1 is SEHNR and CDR2 is FQNEAQ (reference sequence). The CDR3 is 15 residues long. In nucleotides, the CDR3 is TGTGCCAGCAGTCTAACTAGCGGGAGGGGCTATGAGCAGTTCTTC. Protein product: CASSLTSGRGYEQFF.

V gene TRBV7-6 combines with J gene TRBJ2-1, with 11 positions matching TRBD2. This CDR3 is built from 16 residues. CDR1 is SGHVS and CDR2 is FNYEAQ in the germline V gene. The trim removed 4 bases at V and 6 bases at J, leaving 8 bases unmatched. CDR3 amino acids: CASSWTSGYPTNEQFF. The CDR3 DNA reads as TGTGCCAGCAGCTGGACTAGCGGGTATCCAACCAATGAGCAGTTCTTC.

The chain combines TRBV12-3 or TRBV12-4 with TRBJ2-7; 7 bases fit TRBD1. After removal of 3 bases from V and 2 bases from J, the junction contained 4 bases not matched to a gene. The CDR3 loop spans 14 amino acids. DNA of the CDR3: TGTGCCAGCAGTTTCGGACAGGCCACCTACGAGCAGTACTTC. Translation: CASSFGQATYEQYF.

The rearrangement uses TRBV6-4 and TRBJ2-3; 10 bases align to TRBD1. This CDR3 is built from 14 residues. Germline trimming cut 2 bases from V and 4 bases from J; bases unmatched to any gene: 0. Germline V gene lookup returns CDR1 MRHNA and CDR2 SNTAGT. CDR3 DNA: TGTGCCAGCAGTGACGGGACAGGGGCAGATACGCAGTATTTT. Translated: CASSDGTGADTQYF.

The sample holds a few counts of this clonotype. The V and J genes are TRBV11-2 and TRBJ2-1, with D perhaps given as TRBD1 or TRBD2 (5 bases each). This CDR3 contains 15 residues. V lost 3 bases and J lost 3, with 12 bases in between. CDR1 and CDR2 from the germline V gene are SGHAT and FQNNGV. CDR3 sequence reads: CASSLGRVDYNEQFF. The DNA for the CDR3 is TGTGCCAGCAGCTTGGGGCGGGTGGACTACAATGAGCAGTTCTTC.

This clonotype was counted ten times or more. The V gene is TRBV4-1, the J gene TRBJ1-1; D gene uncertain. V was trimmed by 3 bases and J by 8 bases, leaving 10 bases between them. This CDR3 contains 12 residues. Looked up from germline, CDR1 is MGHRA and CDR2 is YSYEKL. The CDR3 protein is CASSHGVAEAFF. In DNA, the CDR3 is TGCGCCAGCAGCCACGGGGTTGCGGAAGCTTTCTTT.

The gene calls are TRBV12-3 or TRBV12-4 and TRBJ2-1, with D uncertain. V lost 1 base and J lost 6, with 7 bases in between. The CDR3 is 13 amino acids. The CDR3, as DNA: TGTGCCAGCAGTTTAGGTCAGTTCAATGAGCAGTTCTTC. Translation gives CASSLGQFNEQFF.

The chain joins TRBV4-3 to TRBJ1-3; D gene ambiguous. Germline CDR1 LGHNA, CDR2 YSLEER. Trimming cost V 1 base and J 7 bases, with 8 bases left between them. This CDR3 has 13 amino acids. The DNA for the CDR3 is TGCGCCAGCAGCCAAGCGGCGGGGAACACCATATATTTT. Its translation: CASSQAAGNTIYF.